This TCR beta chain derives from a study of graft-versus-host responses after intestinal transplantation. Study as a whole: Grafts that recipients had were multivisceral, liver-intestinal, or isolated intestinal transplants. All recipients got anti-thymocyte globulin induction, then tacrolimus and steroids for approximately three years. Study-level findings and limits: Early HvG declines after transplant were associated with peak circulating GvH clone levels. GvH clones detected in recipient marrow included some appearing first in ileum or blood.

For this clone: Its antigen is still unknown.

The CDR3 totals 13 residues. The ends were cut back, 3 bases at V and 1 base at J, with 9 bases in the middle. The germline V gene has CDR1 GTSNPN and CDR2 SVGIG (reference sequence). The table came from immunoSEQ multiplex PCR; TCRdb's copy has only in-frame clones and leaves some out. The sample has about 120,000 clones; less than 95% are singletons. The origin of this receptor is a human donor who received an intestinal transplant. This chain joins TRBV30 and TRBJ1-2; D gene ambiguous. Here the sequenced sample was unstimulated CD4+ T cells sorted from spleen or lymph node cells, taken before intestinal transplant. CDR3 sequence: CAWRIPGNYGYTF. The DNA of the CDR3 is TGTGCCTGGAGGATACCGGGTAACTATGGCTACACCTTC.